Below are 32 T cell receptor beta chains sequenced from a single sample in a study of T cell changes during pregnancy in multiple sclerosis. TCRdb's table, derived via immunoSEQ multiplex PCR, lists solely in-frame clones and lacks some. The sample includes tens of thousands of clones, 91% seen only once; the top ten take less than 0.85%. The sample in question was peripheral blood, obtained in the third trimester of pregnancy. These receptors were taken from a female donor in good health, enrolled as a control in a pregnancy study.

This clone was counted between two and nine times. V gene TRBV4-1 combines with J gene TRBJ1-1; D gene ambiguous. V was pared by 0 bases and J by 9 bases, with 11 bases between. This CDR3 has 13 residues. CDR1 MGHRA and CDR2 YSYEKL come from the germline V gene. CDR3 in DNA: TGCGCCAGCAGCCAAGATCGTGCCACAAAAGCTTTCTTT. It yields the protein CASSQDRATKAFF.

The CDR3 region is CASSLRTGGRNEQFF. The CDR3 DNA sequence: TGTGCCAGCAGTTTGAGGACAGGGGGACGTAATGAGCAGTTCTTC. The chain combines TRBV2 with TRBJ2-1; 10 bases are shared with TRBD1. Trimming cost V 5 bases and J 7 bases; bases outside gene matches: 8. This CDR3 region has 15 residues. Germline CDR1 and CDR2: SNHLY and FYNNEI.

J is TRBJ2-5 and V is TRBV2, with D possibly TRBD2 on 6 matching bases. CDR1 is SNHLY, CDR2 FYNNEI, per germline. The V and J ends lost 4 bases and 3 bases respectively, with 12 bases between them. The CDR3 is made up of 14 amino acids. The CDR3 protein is CASSGSSAEETQYF. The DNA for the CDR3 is TGTGCCAGCAGTGGATCTAGCGCGGAAGAGACCCAGTACTTC.

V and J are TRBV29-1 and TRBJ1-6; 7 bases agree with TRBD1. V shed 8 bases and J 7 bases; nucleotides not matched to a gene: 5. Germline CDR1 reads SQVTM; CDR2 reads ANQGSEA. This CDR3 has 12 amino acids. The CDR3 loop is CSFRTGNSPLHF. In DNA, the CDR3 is TGCAGCTTCCGGACAGGCAATTCACCCCTCCACTTT.

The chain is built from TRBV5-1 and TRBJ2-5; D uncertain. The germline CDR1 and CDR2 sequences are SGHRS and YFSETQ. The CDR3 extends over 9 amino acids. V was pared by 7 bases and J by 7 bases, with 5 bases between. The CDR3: CASPLTQYF. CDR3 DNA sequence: TGCGCCAGCCCCTTGACCCAGTACTTC.

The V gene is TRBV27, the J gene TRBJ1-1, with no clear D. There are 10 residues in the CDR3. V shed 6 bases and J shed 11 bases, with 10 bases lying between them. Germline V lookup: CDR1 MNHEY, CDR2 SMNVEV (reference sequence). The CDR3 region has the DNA TGTGCCAGCAGCCTCCTGCGCGCTTTCTTT. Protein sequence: CASSLLRAFF.

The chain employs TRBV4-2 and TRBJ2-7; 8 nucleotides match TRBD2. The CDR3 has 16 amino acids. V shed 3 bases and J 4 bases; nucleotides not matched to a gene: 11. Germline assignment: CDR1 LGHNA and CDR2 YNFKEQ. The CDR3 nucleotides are TGTGCCAGCAGCCAGGAGCTAGCGGGTGGGAATTACGAGCAGTACTTC. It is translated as CASSQELAGGNYEQYF.

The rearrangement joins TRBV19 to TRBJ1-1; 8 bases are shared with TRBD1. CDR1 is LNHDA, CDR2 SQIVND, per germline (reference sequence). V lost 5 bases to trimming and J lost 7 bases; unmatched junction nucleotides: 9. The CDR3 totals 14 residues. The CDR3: CASSSTFDRGEAFF. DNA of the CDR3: TGTGCCAGTAGTTCCACCTTCGACAGGGGTGAAGCTTTCTTT.

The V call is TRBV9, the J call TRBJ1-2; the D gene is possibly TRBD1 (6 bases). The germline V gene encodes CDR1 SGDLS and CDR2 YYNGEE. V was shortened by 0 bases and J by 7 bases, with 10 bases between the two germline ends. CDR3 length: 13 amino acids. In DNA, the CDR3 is TGTGCCAGCAGCGTAGACAGGGAGGGTGGCTACACCTTC. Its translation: CASSVDREGGYTF. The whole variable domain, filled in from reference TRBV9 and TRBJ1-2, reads DSGVTQTPKHLITATGQRVTLRCSPRSGDLSVYWYQQSLDQGLQFLIQYYNGEERAKGNILERFSAQQFPDLHSELNLSSLELGDSALYFCASSVDREGGYTFGSGTRLTVV.

The CDR3 DNA reads as TGTGCCAGCAGCCAAGATCTTCTAGGGGCAGGCATTCAGTACTTC. Encoded protein: CASSQDLLGAGIQYF. This chain links TRBV4-2 with TRBJ2-4, with D perhaps TRBD1 (5 bases). The CDR3 totals 15 residues. V lost 0 bases to trimming and J lost 9 bases, with 15 bases between them. Germline V gene lookup returns CDR1 LGHNA and CDR2 YNFKEQ.

In DNA form, the CDR3 reads TGCGCCAGCAGTCACGCCCCGGGACAGGGAAGACAGCCCCAGCATTTT. Translated, it gives CASSHAPGQGRQPQHF. This chain connects TRBV23-1 to TRBJ1-5, with 9 positions matching TRBD1. TRBV23-1 is placed among ORFs of uncertain function. V lost 3 bases and J lost 7; bases outside the gene matches: 10. The CDR3 has 16 amino acids.

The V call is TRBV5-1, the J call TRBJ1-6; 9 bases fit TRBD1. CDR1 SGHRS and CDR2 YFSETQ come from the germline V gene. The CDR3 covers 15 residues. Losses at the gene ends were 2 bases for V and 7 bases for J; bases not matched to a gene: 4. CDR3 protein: CASSLGQGRNSPLHF. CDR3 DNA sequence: TGCGCCAGCAGCTTAGGACAGGGGAGAAATTCACCCCTCCACTTT.

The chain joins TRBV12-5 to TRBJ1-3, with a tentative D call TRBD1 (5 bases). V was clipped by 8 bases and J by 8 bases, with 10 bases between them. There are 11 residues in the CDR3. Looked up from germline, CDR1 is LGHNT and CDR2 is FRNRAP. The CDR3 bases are TGTGCTAGTCGGGTAGGGGACACCATATATTTT. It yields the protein CASRVGDTIYF. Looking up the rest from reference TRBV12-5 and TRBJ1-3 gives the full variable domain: DARVTQTPRHKVTEMGQEVTMRCQPILGHNTVFWYRQTMMQGLELLAYFRNRAPLDDSGMPKDRFSAEMPDATLATLKIQPSEPRDSAVYFCASRVGDTIYFGEGSWLTVV.

CDR3 sequence: CASLSGFYNEQFF. For the CDR3, the DNA is TGTGCCTCCCTTAGCGGGTTTTACAATGAGCAGTTCTTC. The chain is built from TRBV30 and TRBJ2-1; 7 positions agree with TRBD2. The CDR3 covers 13 residues. The J segment lost 4 bases and the V segment lost 7 bases, leaving 7 bases of the junction unmatched. Germline-derived CDR1 and CDR2 are GTSNPN and SVGIG (reference sequence).

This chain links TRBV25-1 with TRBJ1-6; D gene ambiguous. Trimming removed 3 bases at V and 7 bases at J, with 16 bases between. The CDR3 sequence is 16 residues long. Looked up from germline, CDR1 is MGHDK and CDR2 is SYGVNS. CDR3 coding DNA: TGTGCCAGCAGTGATTCCGCGGCGGTATACAATTCACCCCTCCACTTT. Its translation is CASSDSAAVYNSPLHF.

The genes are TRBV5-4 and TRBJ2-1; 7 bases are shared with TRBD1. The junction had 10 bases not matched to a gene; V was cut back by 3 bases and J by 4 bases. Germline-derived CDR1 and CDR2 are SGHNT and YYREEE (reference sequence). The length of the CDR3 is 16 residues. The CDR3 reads CASSSYRGYPYNEQFF. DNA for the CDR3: TGTGCCAGCAGCTCTTACAGGGGCTACCCATACAATGAGCAGTTCTTC.

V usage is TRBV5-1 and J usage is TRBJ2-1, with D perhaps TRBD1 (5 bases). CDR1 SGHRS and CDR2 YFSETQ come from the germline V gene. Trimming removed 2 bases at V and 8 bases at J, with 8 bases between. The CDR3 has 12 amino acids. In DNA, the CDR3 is TGCGCCAGCAGCTTCAGGGAACATGAGCAGTTCTTC. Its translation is CASSFREHEQFF.

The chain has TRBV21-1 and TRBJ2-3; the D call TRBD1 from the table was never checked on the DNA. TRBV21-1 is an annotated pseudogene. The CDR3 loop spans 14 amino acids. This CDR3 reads CASSIRGEADTQYF. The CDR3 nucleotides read TGTGCCAGCAGCATCAGGGGAGAGGCAGATACGCAGTATTTT.

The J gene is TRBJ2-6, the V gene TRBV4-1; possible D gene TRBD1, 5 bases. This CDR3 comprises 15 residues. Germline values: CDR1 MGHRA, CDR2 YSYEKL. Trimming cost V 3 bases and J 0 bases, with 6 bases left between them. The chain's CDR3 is CASSQGLSGANVLTF. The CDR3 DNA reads TGCGCCAGCAGCCAGGGGCTCTCTGGGGCCAACGTCCTGACTTTC.

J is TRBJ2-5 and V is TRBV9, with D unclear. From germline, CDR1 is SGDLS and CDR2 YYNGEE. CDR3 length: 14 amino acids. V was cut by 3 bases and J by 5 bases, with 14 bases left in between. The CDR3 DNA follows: TGTGCCAGCAGCGCAGCCCCAGCGAGGGAGACCCAGTACTTC. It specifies CASSAAPARETQYF.

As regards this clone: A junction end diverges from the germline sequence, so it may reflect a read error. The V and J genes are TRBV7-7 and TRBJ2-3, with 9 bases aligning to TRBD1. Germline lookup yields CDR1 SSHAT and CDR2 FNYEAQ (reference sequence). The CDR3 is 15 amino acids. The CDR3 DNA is TGTGCTAGCAGCCCTGGGACAGGGAGCACAGATACGCAGTATTTT. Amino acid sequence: CASSPGTGSTDTQYF. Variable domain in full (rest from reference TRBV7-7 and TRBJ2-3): GAGVSQSPRYKVTKRGQDVTLRCDPISSHATLYWYQQALGQGPEFLTYFNYEAQPDKSGLPSDRFSAERPEGSISTLTIQRTEQRDSAMYRCASSPGTGSTDTQYFGPGTRLTVL.

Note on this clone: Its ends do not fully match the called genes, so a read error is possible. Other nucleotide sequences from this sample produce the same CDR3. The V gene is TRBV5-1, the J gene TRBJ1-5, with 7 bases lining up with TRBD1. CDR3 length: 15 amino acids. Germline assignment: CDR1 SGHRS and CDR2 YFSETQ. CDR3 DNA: TGCGCCAGCAGCTTGTCAGGGGGAAGCAATCAACCCCAGCATTTT. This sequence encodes CASSLSGGSNQPQHF.

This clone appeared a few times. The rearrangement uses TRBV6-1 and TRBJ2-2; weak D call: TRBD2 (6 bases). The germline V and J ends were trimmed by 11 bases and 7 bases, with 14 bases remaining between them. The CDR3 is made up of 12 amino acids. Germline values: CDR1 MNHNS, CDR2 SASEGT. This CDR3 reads CAPGGRSGELFF. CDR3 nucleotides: TGTGCCCCAGGTGGGAGGAGCGGGGAGCTGTTTTTT.

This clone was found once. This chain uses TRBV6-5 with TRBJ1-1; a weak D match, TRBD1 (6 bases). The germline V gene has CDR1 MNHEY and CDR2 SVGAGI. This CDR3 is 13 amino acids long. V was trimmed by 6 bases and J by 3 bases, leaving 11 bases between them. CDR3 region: CASREGGHTEAFF. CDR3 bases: TGTGCCAGCAGGGAAGGGGGACACACTGAAGCTTTCTTT.

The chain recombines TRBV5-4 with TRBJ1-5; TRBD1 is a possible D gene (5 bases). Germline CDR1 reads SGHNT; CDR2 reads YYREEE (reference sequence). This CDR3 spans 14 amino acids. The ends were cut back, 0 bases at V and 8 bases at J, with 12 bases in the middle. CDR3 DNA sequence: TGTGCCAGCAGCTTGGGCGGGGCCGGCAAGCCCCAGCATTTT. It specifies CASSLGGAGKPQHF.

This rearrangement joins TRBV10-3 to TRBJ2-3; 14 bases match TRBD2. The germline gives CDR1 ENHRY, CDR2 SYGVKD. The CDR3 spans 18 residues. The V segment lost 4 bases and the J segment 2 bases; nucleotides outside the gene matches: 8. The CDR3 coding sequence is TGTGCCATCAGTGGGACAGGGACTAGCGGGGGCTACACAGATACGCAGTATTTT. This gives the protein CAISGTGTSGGYTDTQYF.

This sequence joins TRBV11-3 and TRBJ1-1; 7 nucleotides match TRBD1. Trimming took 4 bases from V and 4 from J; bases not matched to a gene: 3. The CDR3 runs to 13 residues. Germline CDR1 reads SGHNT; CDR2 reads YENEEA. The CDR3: CASSSRGFTEAFF. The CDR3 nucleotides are TGTGCCAGCAGCTCCAGGGGGTTCACTGAAGCTTTCTTT.

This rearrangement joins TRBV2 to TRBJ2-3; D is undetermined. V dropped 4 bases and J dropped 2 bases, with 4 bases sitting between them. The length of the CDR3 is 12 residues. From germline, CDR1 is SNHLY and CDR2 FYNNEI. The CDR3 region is CASSAHTDTQYF. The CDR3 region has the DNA TGTGCCAGCAGTGCCCACACAGATACGCAGTATTTT.

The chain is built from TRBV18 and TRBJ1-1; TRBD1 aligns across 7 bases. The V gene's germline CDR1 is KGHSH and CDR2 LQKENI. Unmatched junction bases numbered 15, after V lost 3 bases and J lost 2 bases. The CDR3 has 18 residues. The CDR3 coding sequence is TGTGCCAGCTCACCCCTAATACAGGGGCCCTGGGCCAACACTGAAGCTTTCTTT. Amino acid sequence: CASSPLIQGPWANTEAFF.

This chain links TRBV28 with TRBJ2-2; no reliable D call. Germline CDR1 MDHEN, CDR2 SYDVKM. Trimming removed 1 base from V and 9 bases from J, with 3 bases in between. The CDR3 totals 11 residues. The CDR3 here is CASSLSWELFF. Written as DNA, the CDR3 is TGTGCCAGCAGTTTATCCTGGGAGCTGTTTTTT.

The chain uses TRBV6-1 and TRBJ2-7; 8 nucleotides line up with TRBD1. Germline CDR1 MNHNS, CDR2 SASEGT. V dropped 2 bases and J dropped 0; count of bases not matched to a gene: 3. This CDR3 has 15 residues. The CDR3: CASSEYRGSSYEQYF. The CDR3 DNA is TGTGCCAGCAGTGAATACAGGGGGAGCTCCTACGAGCAGTACTTC.

CDR3 DNA: TGTGCCAGCAGTTCCGACTATGGCTACACCTTC. Encoded protein: CASSSDYGYTF. The chain uses TRBV6-5 and TRBJ1-2; the D is unclear. The length of the CDR3 is 11 residues. Germline V gene lookup returns CDR1 MNHEY and CDR2 SVGAGI. V was trimmed by 4 bases and J by 3 bases, leaving 3 bases between them.